This note documents a single T cell receptor beta chain sequence. The V gene lost 6 bases and the J gene lost 7 bases, with 15 bases spanning the gap. CDR3 size: 13 residues. Germline CDR1 is SGHVS and CDR2 is FNYEAQ. This specimen belongs to a study of cytomegalovirus exposure and HLA in healthy donors. PCR involved 60 Vbeta and 13 Jbeta primers. Sequencing used immunoSEQ multiplex PCR; TCRdb keeps in-frame clones, though not all of them. The sample includes tens of thousands of clones, around four fifths of them seen just once. This receptor was obtained from a man under 40 in good health and CMV-seronegative. Sample: PBMCs. The chain has TRBV7-6 and TRBJ1-2; tentative D call: TRBD1 (6 bases). CDR3 amino acids: CASSSTGHAGYTF. The DNA for the CDR3 is TGTGCCAGCAGTTCGACAGGCCATGCTGGCTACACCTTC.